The TCR beta chain under discussion was sequenced for a study of T cell changes during pregnancy in multiple sclerosis (dated by TCRdb to the late 2010s). For the study in its entirety: The study examined how the T cell repertoire changed over the course of pregnancy in women with multiple sclerosis.

The germline V gene (reference sequence) sets CDR1 to LNHDA and CDR2 to SQIVND. Including cysteine and phenylalanine, the CDR3 has 14 amino acids. The CDR3 DNA has 42 bases and is translated from base 1. A distance of 14 bases separates the germline ends of V and J, which lose 3 bases and 5 bases respectively. As for this clone: The antigen it recognizes is unknown. Base qualities are not at hand, and no much larger clone is one base apart.

The library was prepared using the immunoSEQ multiplex PCR assay. TCRdb mirrors the immuneACCESS table, restricted to in-frame sequences. Some clones are absent from its copies; in checked studies, under half trace to an unresolved V gene, and the reason for the others is unknown. The table for this sample lists tens of thousands of clones; around 92% of them were counted only once. 2% to 2.5% of the sample is taken by the ten largest. This receptor was taken from a female donor with multiple sclerosis, enrolled in a pregnancy study. The sequence joins TRBV19 to TRBJ2-7; matching of 5 bases hints at TRBD2 as the D gene. Sequencing used peripheral blood, obtained in the third trimester of pregnancy. This receptor carries the CDR3 CASSMQPGSHEQYF. The nucleotides read TGTGCCAGTAGTATGCAGCCGGGGTCCCACGAGCAGTACTTC.